These 6 T cell receptor beta chains were sequenced from one sample in a study of T-cell memory formation after mild COVID-19. One entry per CDR3 protein results from TCRdb running MiXCR on the 5' RACE reads. The sample contains about 430,000 distinct CDR3 sequences, 24% of which appear only once. Source material: PBMCs or a T cell subset sorted from them (not recorded which). The receptors originated from an adult woman who had mild COVID-19 (a few samples of this study predate the infection). Cell type and time point are not known.

The table lists this clonotype with a few counts. The genes are TRBV4-3 and TRBJ2-2; 12 bases fit TRBD2. The V gene's germline CDR1 is LGHNA and CDR2 YSLEER. Germline trimming cut 5 bases from V and 5 bases from J; bases unmatched to any gene: 3. The CDR3 is 15 amino acids. CDR3 amino acids: CASSATSGRTGELFF. Written as DNA, the CDR3 is TGCGCCAGCAGCGCGACTAGCGGGAGAACCGGGGAGCTGTTTTTT.

This clonotype came up a few times. This chain links TRBV6-2 or TRBV6-3 with TRBJ1-6; D is ambiguous. The CDR3 runs to 13 residues. Trimming left V 5 bases short and J 9 bases short, with 11 bases between. Per the germline V gene, CDR1 is MNHEY and CDR2 is SVGEGT. CDR3 sequence reads: CASSPTGVSPLHF. CDR3 coding DNA: TGTGCCAGCAGTCCGACCGGGGTTTCACCCCTCCACTTT.

In its sample, this clonotype was seen a few times. In DNA, the CDR3 is TGCAGTGCTAGAGCGATACGGGAACCGACCTACGAGCAGTACTTC. It is translated as CSARAIREPTYEQYF. This chain links TRBV20-1 with TRBJ2-7; D might be TRBD2 (5 bases). CDR1 and CDR2 (germline): DFQATT, SNEGSKA (reference sequence). CDR3 length: 15 residues. The V and J ends lost 1 base and 2 bases respectively, with 15 bases between them.

This clonotype was observed a handful of times. This chain uses TRBV7-9 with TRBJ2-7; possible D gene TRBD1, 6 bases. Germline V gene lookup returns CDR1 SEHNR and CDR2 FQNEAQ (reference sequence). The CDR3 has 13 residues. Trimming shortened V by 3 bases and J by 3 bases, and 9 bases separated the two germline ends. Here the CDR3 DNA reads TGTGCCAGCAGCTTCGGACAGATCTACGAGCAGTACTTC. Its translation: CASSFGQIYEQYF.

The J gene is TRBJ2-5, the V gene TRBV12-3 or TRBV12-4, with 7 bases lining up with TRBD2. V lost 6 bases, J lost 5 bases, and 12 bases stayed unmatched. This CDR3 contains 15 residues. CDR3 in DNA: TGTGCCAGCAGGCCTGAGACTAGCCCCCATGAGACCCAGTACTTC. As protein: CASRPETSPHETQYF.

This clonotype has only a few counts. The chain recombines TRBV7-6 with TRBJ1-1; a weak D match, TRBD1 (5 bases). The CDR3 totals 14 residues. Germline V CDR1 and CDR2: SGHVS, FNYEAQ. V shed 1 base and J shed 3 bases, with 9 bases lying between them. The CDR3 nucleotides are TGTGCCAGCAGCTTAGATGGGGGGGACACTGAAGCTTTCTTT. Its translation is CASSLDGGDTEAFF.